This is a list of T cell receptor beta chains from one sample in a study of T cell responses to AZD1222 COVID-19 vaccine. This table comes from immunoSEQ multiplex PCR, and its TCRdb copy is limited to in-frame clones, with some not included. The sample has under 150,000 clones, 88% seen once. Here the sequenced sample was peripheral blood, taken on day 0 of AZD1222 vaccination. These receptors were collected from an adult in good health. Each CDR3 is given with its conserved first and last residue. The D gene is left open where the match is weak. Clone size, where shown, is once, few, many, or a class for clones that have expanded.

-	13	-	TRBV7-6	TRBJ1-5	TGTGCCAGCAGCCCCGGGATAGGCCAACCCCAGCATTTT	CASSPGIGQPQHF
-	15	-	TRBV6-2/TRBV6-3	TRBJ1-5	TGTGCCAGCAGTTACCGGAGGAGGGGGGGACAGCCCCAGCATTTT	CASSYRRRGGQPQHF
-	13	-	TRBV7-2	TRBJ1-2	TGTGCCAGCAGCCGATTACAGGGAGGTGGCTACACCTTC	CASSRLQGGGYTF
-	14	-	TRBV9	TRBJ1-4	TGTGCCAGCAGCGTACGACCGAATAATGAAAAACTGTTTTTT	CASSVRPNNEKLFF
-	11	-	TRBV20-1	TRBJ1-2	TGCAGTGCTAGAGATTTGAGAGACTACACCTTC	CSARDLRDYTF
once	14	-	TRBV11-2	TRBJ1-2	TGTGCCAGCAGCTTAGGCTTCGGATTAAGTGGCTACACCTTC	CASSLGFGLSGYTF
once	16	-	TRBV19	TRBJ1-3	TGTGCCAGCCGACGCGGGGGGGGATACTCTGGAAACACCATATATTTT	CASRRGGGYSGNTIYF
-	12	-	TRBV4-2	TRBJ2-7	TGTGCCAGCAGCCAAGACGGTGGCGGCCCATCGTTC	CASSQDGGGPSF
-	16	TRBD2	TRBV9	TRBJ2-3	TGTGCCAGCAGCCCCCCCCAGCGGGGGGCCTCAGATACGCAGTATTTT	CASSPPQRGASDTQYF
-	13	-	TRBV3-1/TRBV3-2	TRBJ2-7	TGTGCCAGCAGTCTTCAAGGAGGGGACGAGCAGTACTTC	CASSLQGGDEQYF
-	13	-	TRBV6-5	TRBJ1-2	TGTGCCAGCAGCCCCGGGGGGGCGCAAGGCTACACCTTC	CASSPGGAQGYTF
-	11	TRBD1	TRBV30	TRBJ1-5	TGTGCCTCGAGTGCAGGGGGGCCCCAGCATTTT	CASSAGGPQHF
-	11	-	TRBV10-1	TRBJ1-6	TGCGCCAGCAGTGAGTCATCACCCCTCCACTTT	CASSESSPLHF
-	16	-	TRBV6-5	TRBJ1-6	TGTGCCAGCAGTTACTCGCATCCAGGGCGGAATTCACCCCTCCACTTT	CASSYSHPGRNSPLHF
-	15	-	TRBV5-1	TRBJ2-5	TGCGCCAGCAGCTTGCGTGGCAGCTATCAAGAGACCCAGTACTTC	CASSLRGSYQETQYF
-	16	TRBD1	TRBV19	TRBJ2-3	TGTGCCAGTAGTCAAACCCCGACAGGGGGCAAGGATACGCAGTATTTT	CASSQTPTGGKDTQYF
-	14	TRBD1	TRBV5-8	TRBJ1-1	TGTGCCAGCAACCTCGAGACAGGGGCCACTGAAGCTTTCTTT	CASNLETGATEAFF
-	17	-	TRBV3-1/TRBV3-2	TRBJ1-1	TGTGCCAGCAGCCAATCTGGCGGGGGCGGGCGTGTCACTGAAGCTTTCTTT	CASSQSGGGGRVTEAFF
few	17	TRBD1	TRBV9	TRBJ1-1	TGTGCCAGCAGCGTAGGGGCAGGGGGTAATATGAACACTGAAGCTTTCTTT	CASSVGAGGNMNTEAFF
-	15	-	TRBV19	TRBJ1-4	TGTGCCAGTAGTAACCCTCCTATCCGAAGGGAAAAACTGTTTTTT	CASSNPPIRREKLFF
-	14	TRBD1	TRBV10-1	TRBJ1-1	TGCGCCAGCAGTCCGGGACAGCCGAACACTGAAGCTTTCTTT	CASSPGQPNTEAFF
-	15	-	TRBV7-2	TRBJ1-4	TGTGCCAGCAGCCCTCAGATTGCAACTAATGAAAAACTGTTTTTT	CASSPQIATNEKLFF
-	14	TRBD1	TRBV27	TRBJ1-2	TGTGCCAGCAGTCCTGGACAGGGGTACTATGGCTACACCTTC	CASSPGQGYYGYTF
once	15	TRBD2	TRBV6-5	TRBJ2-1	TGTGCCAGCAGCGACCTAGCGGGGGAGTACAATGAGCAGTTCTTC	CASSDLAGEYNEQFF
-	13	-	TRBV15	TRBJ1-2	TGTGCCACCAGCAGAGATGGGAGCTATGGCTACACCTTC	CATSRDGSYGYTF
-	14	-	TRBV2	TRBJ1-4	TGTGCCAGCAGCGAAGCGACAACTAATGAAAAACTGTTTTTT	CASSEATTNEKLFF
-	13	-	TRBV30	TRBJ1-1	TGTGCCTGGAGTCGGGGGGCAAGGACTGAAGCTTTCTTT	CAWSRGARTEAFF
-	15	-	TRBV6-1	TRBJ1-6	TGTGCCAGCAGTGAACAGACAGTATATAATTCACCCCTCCACTTT	CASSEQTVYNSPLHF
-	15	-	TRBV6-2/TRBV6-3	TRBJ1-1	TGTGCCAGCAGTTTACAACCGATTGCGAACACTGAAGCTTTCTTT	CASSLQPIANTEAFF